This TCR beta chain was captured in a study of CD8 T cells in Susac syndrome. Sequencing of TCR beta, carried out with a high-throughput approach, was applied to CD8+ and CD4+ T cells from the blood. The multiple sclerosis controls comprised treatment-naive patients whose relapsing-remitting disease was stable or active. Negative isolation was used for CD8+ and CD4+ T cells, and FACS enrichment was applied to TEMRA cells. Trimming took off 7 bases at V and 2 bases at J, with 15 bases between the two ends. The CDR3 covers 15 residues. Germline values: CDR1 MNHNS, CDR2 SASEGT. The RNA input was roughly 0.45 to 1 ug, and it was reverse transcribed with random hexamers. Amplification of TCR beta CDR3 by immunoSEQ multiplex PCR spanned 54 Vbeta and 13 Jbeta. In TCRdb, the immunoSEQ multiplex PCR reads were re-called with MiXCR into one record per CDR3 protein. The sample lists about 140,000 distinct CDR3 sequences; 85% to 95% were seen once.

What was sequenced was CD4+ T cells from PBMCs. The chain has TRBV6-1 and TRBJ2-1, with D hard to call. The sequence was collected from a human donor with multiple sclerosis. CDR3 nucleotides: TGTGCCAGCATACAGCGCCCCAACACCTACAATGAGCAGTTCTTC. The encoded protein is CASIQRPNTYNEQFF.